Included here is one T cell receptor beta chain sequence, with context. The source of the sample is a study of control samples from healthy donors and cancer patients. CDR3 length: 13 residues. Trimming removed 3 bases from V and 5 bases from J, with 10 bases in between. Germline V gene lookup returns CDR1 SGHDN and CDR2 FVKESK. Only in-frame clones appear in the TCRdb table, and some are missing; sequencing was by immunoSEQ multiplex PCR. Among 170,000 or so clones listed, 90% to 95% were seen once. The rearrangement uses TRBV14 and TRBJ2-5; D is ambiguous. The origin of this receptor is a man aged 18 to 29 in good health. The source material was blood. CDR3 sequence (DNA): TGTGCCAGCAGCCACGCCTCAGCTGAGACCCAGTACTTC. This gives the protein CASSHASAETQYF.